These T cell receptor beta chains were read from a single sample in a study of patients and donors after allogeneic stem cell transplantation. From the RT-PCR reads, TCRdb called clonotypes with MiXCR, one entry per CDR3 protein. The table includes approximately 200,000 distinct CDR3 sequences, around 41% detected once. What was sequenced was blood, either unsorted or a sorted T cell fraction (not recorded which). The source of these receptors is a human donor who was either an allogeneic HSCT recipient or a stem cell or donor lymphocyte infusion donor (not recorded which). It is not recorded whose cells these are; they may come from a transplant donor. Each CDR3 is given with its conserved first and last residue. A D gene is named only where the DNA matches it firmly. Clone size, where shown, is once, few, many, or a class for clones that have expanded.

>.|TRBD1|TRBV6-2/TRBV6-3|TRBJ2-7
CASSYSSFTGESYEQYF
TGTGCCAGCAGTTACTCGTCTTTCACAGGGGAATCCTACGAGCAGTACTTC
>few|.|TRBV12-3/TRBV12-4|TRBJ1-1
CASRVGANTEAFF
TGTGCCAGCAGGGTCGGGGCGAACACTGAAGCTTTCTTT
>.|.|TRBV21-1|TRBJ2-7
CASSKGLGRYEQYF
TGTGCCAGCAGCAAAGGACTCGGACGCTACGAGCAGTACTTC
>few|.|TRBV27|TRBJ1-5
CASSLSGDRQPQHF
TGTGCCAGCAGTTTATCAGGGGATCGTCAGCCCCAGCATTTT
>.|TRBD1|TRBV9|TRBJ1-2
CASSVAGTGHGYTF
TGTGCCAGCAGCGTGGCCGGGACAGGACACGGCTACACCTTC
>.|TRBD1|TRBV27|TRBJ1-6
CASSFRQGGNSPLHF
TGTGCCAGCAGTTTCCGACAGGGTGGTAATTCACCCCTCCACTTT
>few|.|TRBV2|TRBJ1-4
CASSEAAAGRTNEKLFF
TGTGCCAGCAGTGAAGCAGCGGCAGGGAGAACTAATGAAAAACTGTTTTTT
>once|TRBD1|TRBV12-3/TRBV12-4|TRBJ1-2
CASSPFGTGGNHGYTF
TGTGCCAGCAGTCCTTTCGGGACAGGGGGAAACCATGGCTACACCTTC
>.|TRBD2|TRBV4-3|TRBJ2-6
CASSQFIAGGGSGANVLTF
TGCGCCAGCAGCCAATTTATAGCGGGAGGGGGCTCTGGGGCCAACGTCCTGACTTTC
>.|.|TRBV12-3/TRBV12-4|TRBJ1-5
CASSLQQGPQHF
TGTGCCAGCAGTTTACAGCAGGGTCCCCAGCATTTT
>.|.|TRBV12-3/TRBV12-4|TRBJ2-1
CASTPDSSGPFF
TGTGCCAGCACCCCGGACTCCTCAGGGCCGTTCTTC
>.|TRBD1|TRBV6-5|TRBJ2-7
CASSDGGTGMNEQYF
TGTGCCAGCTCCGATGGCGGGACAGGGATGAACGAGCAGTACTTC
>few|TRBD2|TRBV2|TRBJ2-3
CASSEGGRERDTQYF
TGTGCCAGCAGTGAAGGAGGGCGGGAGAGAGATACGCAGTATTTT
>.|TRBD2|TRBV29-1|TRBJ2-7
CSVAGLAAYEQYF
TGCAGCGTAGCTGGACTAGCAGCTTACGAGCAGTACTTC
>few|.|TRBV12-3/TRBV12-4|TRBJ1-6
CASSFARRGNSPLHF
TGTGCCAGCAGTTTTGCCCGTAGAGGGAATTCACCCCTCCACTTT
>many|.|TRBV12-3/TRBV12-4|TRBJ2-1
CASSFNEQFF
TGTGCCAGCAGTTTTAATGAGCAGTTCTTC
>few|.|TRBV12-3/TRBV12-4|TRBJ1-4
CASTEGGINEKLFF
TGTGCCAGCACCGAGGGGGGGATCAATGAAAAACTGTTTTTT
>.|.|TRBV3-1|TRBJ1-2
CASSREEAYGYTF
TGTGCCAGTAGCCGAGAGGAGGCCTATGGCTACACCTTC
>.|.|TRBV12-3/TRBV12-4|TRBJ1-1
CASSFLVRNTEAFF
TGTGCCAGCAGCTTCCTGGTCAGGAACACTGAAGCTTTCTTT
>few|.|TRBV7-9|TRBJ1-2
CASSFPIQGVVGGYTF
TGTGCCAGCAGCTTCCCGATACAGGGAGTGGTAGGTGGCTACACCTTC
>.|.|TRBV7-9|TRBJ1-3
CASSSLSALDTIYF
TGTGCCAGCAGCTCCCTCTCGGCTTTGGACACCATATATTTT
>.|.|TRBV5-1|TRBJ1-1
CASSPPLRDTEAFF
TGCGCCAGCAGCCCACCTCTCCGGGACACTGAAGCTTTCTTT
>few|.|TRBV9|TRBJ2-2
CASSVGSGMTGELFF
TGTGCCAGCAGCGTAGGATCTGGCATGACCGGGGAGCTGTTTTTT
>few|TRBD1|TRBV7-9|TRBJ1-6
CASSFGTGLSSPLHF
TGTGCCAGCAGCTTCGGGACAGGGTTAAGTTCACCCCTCCACTTT
>few|.|TRBV10-3|TRBJ1-5
CAISESLFSGNQPQHF
TGTGCCATCAGTGAGTCCTTGTTCAGTGGAAATCAGCCCCAGCATTTT
>.|.|TRBV6-2/TRBV6-3|TRBJ1-1
CASTKDWLVTEAFF
TGTGCCAGCACTAAGGACTGGTTAGTCACTGAAGCTTTCTTT
>.|.|TRBV9|TRBJ2-3
CASSDVGYGTDTQYF
TGTGCCAGCAGCGATGTTGGATATGGCACAGATACGCAGTATTTT
>.|.|TRBV6-5|TRBJ2-2
CASSSLSEYGELFF
TGTGCCAGCAGTTCCCTTAGCGAATACGGGGAGCTGTTTTTT
>few|.|TRBV12-3/TRBV12-4|TRBJ1-5
CASSGTVLRPQHF
TGTGCCAGCAGTGGGACGGTGTTAAGGCCCCAGCATTTT
>.|.|TRBV28|TRBJ2-3
CASNFPLQGASTDTQYF
TGTGCCAGCAATTTTCCTTTGCAGGGAGCTAGCACAGATACGCAGTATTTT
>once|.|TRBV6-5|TRBJ1-2
CASSYDDKNYGYTF
TGTGCCAGCAGTTACGACGACAAAAACTATGGCTACACCTTC
>.|.|TRBV7-8|TRBJ1-1
CASSPPDRNTEAFF
TGTGCCAGCAGCCCCCCCGACAGGAACACTGAAGCTTTCTTT
>few|TRBD1|TRBV12-3/TRBV12-4|TRBJ1-1
CASSQQGGRAFF
TGTGCCAGCAGTCAGCAGGGGGGTAGGGCTTTCTTT
>many|TRBD1|TRBV7-2|TRBJ1-1
CASSSRQGATEAFF
TGTGCCAGCAGCTCCAGACAGGGGGCAACTGAAGCTTTCTTT
>.|TRBD2|TRBV6-2/TRBV6-3|TRBJ2-3
CASSYLLLAGEDTQYF
TGTGCCAGCAGTTACCTTCTCCTAGCGGGAGAAGATACGCAGTATTTT
>once|.|TRBV7-9|TRBJ1-1
CASSFGGSGNTEAFF
TGTGCCAGCAGCTTCGGGGGTTCGGGGAACACTGAAGCTTTCTTT
>few|TRBD2|TRBV6-6|TRBJ2-1
CASIAAGGSNEQFF
TGTGCCAGCATCGCGGCGGGAGGTTCCAATGAGCAGTTCTTC
>.|TRBD2|TRBV20-1|TRBJ2-1
CIPTPSGRAEYNEQFF
TGCATACCGACCCCGAGCGGGAGAGCTGAGTACAATGAGCAGTTCTTC
>.|.|TRBV27|TRBJ2-7
CASSPSDASYEQYF
TGTGCCAGCAGTCCCTCCGACGCCTCCTACGAGCAGTACTTC
>few|.|TRBV29-1|TRBJ2-1
CSVDTRRETQQFF
TGCAGCGTTGACACTAGGAGGGAGACGCAGCAGTTCTTC
>.|TRBD1|TRBV9|TRBJ1-1
CASSAGDRASTEAFF
TGTGCCAGCAGCGCGGGCGACAGGGCGAGCACTGAAGCTTTCTTT
>.|TRBD1|TRBV29-1|TRBJ1-2
CSVAHILTGNYGYTF
TGCAGCGTTGCCCATATACTGACAGGGAACTATGGCTACACCTTC
>few|TRBD1|TRBV7-8|TRBJ1-2
CASSLQGQAIYGYTF
TGTGCCAGCAGCTTACAGGGACAGGCTATCTATGGCTACACCTTC
>.|.|TRBV30|TRBJ2-3
CAWRIDKAQYF
TGTGCCTGGAGAATAGACAAAGCGCAGTATTTT
>few|.|TRBV15|TRBJ1-2
CATSIQGRGGYTF
TGTGCCACCAGCATACAGGGAAGGGGTGGCTACACCTTC
>few|.|TRBV12-3/TRBV12-4|TRBJ1-2
CASSPADNNYGYTF
TGTGCCAGCAGTCCCGCCGACAACAACTATGGCTACACCTTC
>.|.|TRBV6-2/TRBV6-3|TRBJ1-5
CASSYSGGVDNQPQHF
TGTGCCAGCAGTTACTCGGGAGGGGTGGACAATCAGCCCCAGCATTTT
>.|.|TRBV7-9|TRBJ1-2
CASSLGEGGYTF
TGTGCCAGCAGCTTAGGAGAGGGTGGCTACACCTTC
>.|TRBD1|TRBV7-2|TRBJ1-1
CASSLVQGARNTEAFF
TGTGCCAGCAGCTTAGTGCAGGGGGCGCGGAACACTGAAGCTTTCTTT
>.|.|TRBV30|TRBJ2-7
CAWGLAPTYEQYF
TGTGCCTGGGGGCTAGCCCCAACCTACGAGCAGTACTTC
>.|.|TRBV11-2|TRBJ2-5
CASSFGISRETQYF
TGTGCCAGCAGCTTCGGGATCTCTAGGGAGACCCAGTACTTC
>.|.|TRBV28|TRBJ1-2
CASNPATLLGGYTF
TGTGCCAGCAATCCCGCGACCCTCCTCGGGGGCTACACCTTC
>.|.|TRBV20-1|TRBJ1-2
CSARVWVRRIESEYGYTF
TGCAGTGCTAGAGTTTGGGTCCGACGTATCGAGTCTGAATATGGCTACACCTTC